This entry lists 25 T cell receptor beta chains sequenced from one sample in a study of blood T cell repertoires in COVID-19 (dated by TCRdb to between 2020 and 2021). Libraries were constructed by the immunoSEQ multiplex PCR assay. TCRdb mirrors the immuneACCESS table, restricted to in-frame sequences. Some clones are absent from its copies; in checked studies, under half trace to an unresolved V gene, and the reason for the others is unknown. This sample gives 210,000 or so clones in total; 80% to 90% of them show up just once. Roughly 2.4% of the sample is held by the ten biggest clonotypes. The sample was peripheral blood. Receptors originate from a woman aged 50 to 60 with acute or convalescent COVID-19.

The rearrangement joins TRBV29-1 to TRBJ2-5; tentative D call: TRBD2 (7 bases). Germline CDR1 is SQVTM and CDR2 is ANQGSEA. The CDR3 contains 13 residues. Trimming stripped 4 bases from V and 5 bases from J, with 14 bases between. The CDR3 spells CSVGGGAVETQYF. CDR3 coding DNA: TGCAGCGTTGGAGGGGGGGCTGTGGAGACCCAGTACTTC.

This chain connects TRBV24-1 to TRBJ1-5; D remains unclear. This CDR3 region has 15 residues. Trimming removed 3 bases from V and 5 bases from J, with 13 bases in between. Per germline, CDR1 KGHDR and CDR2 SFDVKD. The CDR3 region is CATSDTEGFDQPQHF. CDR3 coding DNA: TGTGCCACCAGTGATACAGAGGGTTTTGATCAGCCCCAGCATTTT.

This chain joins TRBV11-2 and TRBJ2-5, with a possible D match to TRBD1 (6 bases). Trimming pared 3 bases from V and 4 bases from J, leaving 12 bases between. This CDR3 comprises 14 residues. Germline CDR1 is SGHAT and CDR2 is FQNNGV. DNA of the CDR3: TGTGCCAGCAGCTTCAGGGGTGTACGAGAGACCCAGTACTTC. This sequence encodes CASSFRGVRETQYF.

The rearrangement uses TRBV7-9 and TRBJ2-7, with 7 positions matching TRBD1. J gave up 5 bases and V 10 bases, and 11 bases lay outside the gene matches. The CDR3 consists of 13 residues. Germline V gene data show CDR1 as SEHNR and CDR2 as FQNEAQ (reference sequence). The CDR3: CATSIQGIHEQYF. Written as DNA, the CDR3 is TGTGCCACCTCAATACAGGGGATCCACGAGCAGTACTTC.

V is TRBV5-8 and J is TRBJ1-2; D ambiguous. The CDR3 has 11 amino acids. V was cut by 4 bases and J by 8 bases, with 9 bases left in between. Germline V CDR1 and CDR2: SGHTS, YDEGEE. CDR3 protein: CASSPGGGYTF. The CDR3 DNA follows: TGTGCCAGCAGCCCCGGCGGGGGCTACACCTTC.

The chain is built from TRBV5-4 and TRBJ2-3, with 8 positions matching TRBD1. The germline gives CDR1 SGHNT, CDR2 YYREEE (reference sequence). The CDR3 is 15 amino acids. With V trimmed by 2 bases and J by 4 bases, 6 bases remained unmatched. CDR3 nucleotide sequence: TGTGCCAGCAGCTTTGACAGGGGAGGTGCAGATACGCAGTATTTT. Translation gives CASSFDRGGADTQYF.

This chain joins TRBV7-9 and TRBJ2-3; D perhaps matches TRBD2 (5 bases). The CDR3 covers 12 residues. V was cut by 6 bases and J by 4 bases, with 8 bases left in between. CDR1 and CDR2 (germline): SEHNR, FQNEAQ (reference sequence). The CDR3: CASSLAPDTQYF. The CDR3 DNA follows: TGTGCCAGCAGTCTAGCACCAGATACGCAGTATTTT.

The genes are TRBV11-1 and TRBJ2-2; D remains unclear. The CDR3 sequence is 12 residues long. Trimming cost V 5 bases and J 3 bases, with 4 bases left between them. Germline-derived CDR1 and CDR2 are SGHAT and FQDESV (reference sequence). The CDR3, as DNA: TGTGCCAGCAGCCCAGACACCGGGGAGCTGTTTTTT. Translation: CASSPDTGELFF. Full variable domain (rest looked up from reference TRBV11-1 and TRBJ2-2): EAEVAQSPRYKITEKSQAVAFWCDPISGHATLYWYRQILGQGPELLVQFQDESVVDDSQLPKDRFSAERLKGVDSTLKIQPAELGDSAMYLCASSPDTGELFFGEGSRLTVL.

The chain carries TRBV19 and TRBJ2-1, with TRBD2 matching 12 bases. With 5 bases clipped from V and 6 bases from J, the junction kept 8 bases outside the gene matches. The CDR3 spans 16 residues. Germline-derived CDR1 and CDR2 are LNHDA and SQIVND (reference sequence). The CDR3 spells CASSRLTSGGPNEQFF. CDR3 DNA sequence: TGTGCCAGTAGTCGGTTGACTAGCGGGGGCCCCAATGAGCAGTTCTTC.

The chain is built from TRBV7-9 and TRBJ2-5; no clear D. This CDR3 comprises 13 residues. Germline CDR1 reads SEHNR; CDR2 reads FQNEAQ (reference sequence). The germline V and J ends were trimmed by 4 bases and 5 bases, with 11 bases remaining between them. CDR3 DNA: TGTGCCAGCAGCTCCGACACGACGGAGACCCAGTACTTC. Amino acids: CASSSDTTETQYF.

A single count supports this clone. In DNA, the CDR3 is TGTGCCAGCAGTGGCGGGGAGCGACCCTACGAGCAGTACTTC. It translates to CASSGGERPYEQYF. The chain uses TRBV6-2 or TRBV6-3 and TRBJ2-7; a weak D match, TRBD2 (6 bases). The CDR3 has 14 amino acids. The V end lost 5 bases, the J end lost 2 bases, and 13 bases lay between the germline ends. Germline V gives CDR1 MNHEY, CDR2 SVGEGT.

This chain uses TRBV11-3 with TRBJ2-7; weak D call: TRBD2 (5 bases). This CDR3 region has 13 residues. V dropped 1 base and J dropped 2 bases, with 6 bases sitting between them. CDR1 SGHNT and CDR2 YENEEA come from the germline V gene. The CDR3 region has the DNA TGTGCCAGCAGCTTAGGGGAGACCTACGAGCAGTACTTC. Translating gives CASSLGETYEQYF.

V usage is TRBV18 and J usage is TRBJ2-7, with D maybe TRBD2 (5 bases). Germline lookup yields CDR1 KGHSH and CDR2 LQKENI. This CDR3 is 13 amino acids long. V lost 2 bases, J lost 6 bases, and 11 bases lay in between. CDR3 DNA sequence: TGTGCCAGCTCACCAAAACTAGAGAGCGAGCAGTACTTC. Protein product: CASSPKLESEQYF.

J is TRBJ2-2 and V is TRBV5-1; no firm D call. V was cut by 1 base and J by 4 bases, with 8 bases left in between. The CDR3 length is 14 residues. Germline-derived CDR1 and CDR2 are SGHRS and YFSETQ. The CDR3 DNA is TGCGCCAGCAGCTTGAACGGTCCCACCGGGGAGCTGTTTTTT. This gives the protein CASSLNGPTGELFF.

The chain recombines TRBV27 with TRBJ1-5; 9 bases agree with TRBD1. This CDR3 spans 13 amino acids. The J segment lost 7 bases and the V segment lost 4 bases, leaving 2 bases of the junction unmatched. Germline lookup yields CDR1 MNHEY and CDR2 SMNVEV (reference sequence). CDR3 in DNA: TGTGCCAGCAGTTGGGACAGGGACCAGCCCCAGCATTTT. The encoded protein is CASSWDRDQPQHF.

The CDR3 bases are TGTGCCAGCAGCCTAACCAAAGGGACAGCGACCTCCTACGAGCAGTACTTC. Encoded protein: CASSLTKGTATSYEQYF. The rearrangement uses TRBV11-2 and TRBJ2-7; 7 positions agree with TRBD1. V shed 5 bases, J shed 0 bases, and the junction held 13 bases outside the gene matches. The length of the CDR3 is 17 residues. In germline, CDR1 is SGHAT, CDR2 FQNNGV.

The chain combines TRBV7-6 with TRBJ2-5; 11 positions agree with TRBD2. The CDR3 is made up of 16 amino acids. Germline-derived CDR1 and CDR2 are SGHVS and FNYEAQ. The trim removed 0 bases at V and 5 bases at J, leaving 5 bases unmatched. CDR3 DNA: TGTGCCAGCAGCTTAGCGACCGGGACTAGCGGTGAGACCCAGTACTTC. This translates into CASSLATGTSGETQYF.

The V call is TRBV19, the J call TRBJ1-5, with D unresolved. Germline values: CDR1 LNHDA, CDR2 SQIVND (reference sequence). CDR3 size: 13 residues. Trimming cost V 10 bases and J 0 bases, with 10 bases left between them. The CDR3 is CATTKYSNQPQHF. The CDR3 DNA follows: TGTGCCACCACAAAATATAGCAATCAGCCCCAGCATTTT.

This chain uses TRBV29-1 with TRBJ1-2; D is perhaps TRBD1 (6 bases). This CDR3 region has 15 residues. The ends were cut back, 5 bases at V and 7 bases at J, with 23 bases in the middle. The germline CDR1 and CDR2 sequences are SQVTM and ANQGSEA. The CDR3: CSVLIIMGGPSGYTF. In DNA form, the CDR3 reads TGCAGCGTTTTAATTATAATGGGGGGGCCGTCTGGCTACACCTTC.

The chain combines TRBV5-4 with TRBJ1-2; 9 bases map to TRBD1. This CDR3 is 13 amino acids long. Looked up from germline, CDR1 is SGHNT and CDR2 is YYREEE (reference sequence). V lost 3 bases, J lost 8 bases, and 5 bases stayed unmatched. This CDR3 is CASSYDRGNGYTF. In DNA, the CDR3 is TGTGCCAGCAGCTACGACAGGGGGAACGGCTACACCTTC.

The chain employs TRBV30 and TRBJ1-5; the D gene is possibly TRBD1 (6 bases). V lost 1 base to trimming and J lost 5 bases, with 9 bases between them. From germline, CDR1 is GTSNPN and CDR2 SVGIG (reference sequence). The CDR3 covers 13 residues. CDR3 loop: CAWSAAGDQPQHF. In DNA form, the CDR3 reads TGTGCCTGGAGTGCCGCAGGGGATCAGCCCCAGCATTTT.

This chain links TRBV27 with TRBJ1-5; possible D gene TRBD1, 6 bases. This CDR3 region has 15 residues. Per the germline V gene, CDR1 is MNHEY and CDR2 is SMNVEV (reference sequence). Deletions cut 1 base from V and 1 base from J, with 8 bases between. The CDR3 loop is CASSLLGASNQPQHF. The CDR3, as DNA: TGTGCCAGCAGTTTATTGGGGGCCAGCAATCAGCCCCAGCATTTT.

The V and J genes are TRBV11-2 and TRBJ1-2, with no clear D. The ends were cut back, 2 bases at V and 2 bases at J, with 9 bases in the middle. CDR1 SGHAT and CDR2 FQNNGV come from the germline V gene. This CDR3 has 14 residues. Here the CDR3 DNA reads TGTGCCAGCAGCTTAACTGATGAAAACTATGGCTACACCTTC. It encodes CASSLTDENYGYTF. Full variable domain (outside the CDR3, taken from reference TRBV11-2 and TRBJ1-2): EAGVAQSPRYKIIEKRQSVAFWCNPISGHATLYWYQQILGQGPKLLIQFQNNGVVDDSQLPKDRFSAERLKGVDSTLKIQPAKLEDSAVYLCASSLTDENYGYTFGSGTRLTVV.

A note on this clone: The identical CDR3 is also encoded by other nucleotide sequences in the sample. The chain combines TRBV9 with TRBJ2-7; D gene ambiguous. Trimming stripped 2 bases from V and 1 base from J, with 10 bases between. The CDR3 loop spans 14 amino acids. CDR1 and CDR2 (germline): SGDLS, YYNGEE. CDR3 in amino acids: CASSVQGDSYEQYF. The CDR3 DNA sequence: TGTGCCAGCAGCGTCCAAGGAGATTCCTACGAGCAGTACTTC.

The chain joins TRBV27 to TRBJ1-4; TRBD1 matches at 7 bases. The germline V gene encodes CDR1 MNHEY and CDR2 SMNVEV (reference sequence). V was clipped by 5 bases and J by 3 bases; unmatched bases: 9. The length of the CDR3 is 16 residues. CDR3 loop: CASSLLGTVPNEKLFF. The DNA for the CDR3 is TGTGCCAGCAGTCTCCTCGGGACAGTCCCTAATGAAAAACTGTTTTTT.